The 15 T cell receptor beta chains below come from one sample, sequenced in a study of CD8 T cells in ankylosing spondylitis. Via MiXCR, TCRdb re-called the 5' RACE reads, giving one row per CDR3 protein. The table lists a few hundred thousand distinct CDR3 sequences, about 10% of them singletons. Sequenced material: blood, either unsorted or a sorted T cell fraction (not recorded which). The receptors shown here come from a male donor with ankylosing spondylitis or in good health (not recorded which).

This clonotype was detected many times. The J gene is TRBJ2-1, the V gene TRBV20-1; 13 nucleotides match TRBD2. The V and J ends lost 2 bases and 7 bases, in that order; junction bases with no gene match: 17. The CDR3 has 19 amino acids. Germline V CDR1 and CDR2: DFQATT, SNEGSKA (reference sequence). In nucleotides, the CDR3 is TGCAGTGCTAGAACCCGGGGACTAGCGGGGAGCAGGAGGGGGAATGAGCAGTTCTTC. Amino acids: CSARTRGLAGSRRGNEQFF.

At least ten counts were recorded for this clonotype. The chain recombines TRBV5-6 with TRBJ1-1; the match to TRBD1 covers 10 bases. The CDR3 totals 14 residues. Germline V gene data show CDR1 as SGHDT and CDR2 as YYEEEE. After removal of 4 bases from V and 4 bases from J, the junction contained 4 bases not matched to a gene. CDR3 nucleotides: TGTGCCAGCAGCATGGGACAGGGGTTCACTGAAGCTTTCTTT. Its translation is CASSMGQGFTEAFF.

This clonotype has a count of ten or more. The V and J genes are TRBV20-1 and TRBJ1-4; 7 bases agree with TRBD1. The V segment lost 0 bases and the J segment 7 bases; nucleotides outside the gene matches: 8. There are 15 residues in the CDR3. Germline V lookup: CDR1 DFQATT, CDR2 SNEGSKA (reference sequence). DNA for the CDR3: TGCAGTGCTAGAGATATATCGCACAGGGGTGAAAAACTGTTTTTT. Amino acid sequence: CSARDISHRGEKLFF.

This clonotype was picked up many times. The V gene is TRBV5-1, the J gene TRBJ1-6; 10 nucleotides agree with TRBD1. With V trimmed by 3 bases and J by 7 bases, 10 bases remained unmatched. This CDR3 is 17 amino acids long. Germline V gene data show CDR1 as SGHRS and CDR2 as YFSETQ. Here the CDR3 reads CASSSWTGGQSNSPLHF. The CDR3 bases are TGCGCCAGCAGCTCCTGGACAGGGGGACAATCGAATTCACCCCTCCACTTT.

This clonotype was seen ten or more times. The rearrangement uses TRBV5-1 and TRBJ2-2, with TRBD1 identical over 9 bases. The CDR3 totals 14 residues. Germline CDR1 SGHRS, CDR2 YFSETQ. After removal of 4 bases from V and 7 bases from J, the junction contained 5 bases not matched to a gene. CDR3 nucleotides: TGCGCCAGCAGCCCGGGACAGGGACGCGGGGAGCTGTTTTTT. Translating gives CASSPGQGRGELFF.

This clonotype has a handful of counts. The V call is TRBV11-3, the J call TRBJ2-1; D is possibly TRBD1 (5 bases). The V and J ends lost 5 bases and 5 bases respectively, with 19 bases between them. The CDR3 runs to 16 residues. CDR1 is SGHNT and CDR2 is YENEEA in the germline V gene. CDR3 DNA: TGTGCCAGCAGCCCCAGTCGGGTAGGGGTAAACAATGAGCAGTTCTTC. This translates into CASSPSRVGVNNEQFF.

V gene TRBV5-1 combines with J gene TRBJ1-4; 9 positions agree with TRBD1. The V gene's germline CDR1 is SGHRS and CDR2 YFSETQ. The junction had 11 bases not matched to a gene; V was cut back by 4 bases and J by 4 bases. The CDR3 totals 17 residues. Here the CDR3 reads CASSLSRDRVGNEKLFF. The CDR3 DNA is TGCGCCAGCAGCCTGTCCCGGGACAGGGTCGGTAATGAAAAACTGTTTTTT.

This clonotype was seen repeatedly, ten times or more. The chain joins TRBV25-1 to TRBJ2-7, with D possibly being TRBD2 (5 bases). CDR3 length: 15 residues. Trimming took 3 bases from V and 2 from J, leaving 14 bases between them. Germline V gene sequence: CDR1 MGHDK, CDR2 SYGVNS. CDR3 in amino acids: CASSESGSAPYEQYF. The CDR3 nucleotides read TGTGCCAGCAGTGAGAGCGGAAGCGCCCCCTACGAGCAGTACTTC.

This clonotype appeared many times. The rearrangement uses TRBV5-6 and TRBJ2-1, with 7 bases aligning to TRBD1. This CDR3 is 16 amino acids long. The germline CDR1 and CDR2 sequences are SGHDT and YYEEEE. The V and J ends lost 2 bases and 9 bases, in that order; junction bases with no gene match: 14. CDR3 protein: CASSLRQGLRSGEQFF. CDR3 bases: TGTGCCAGCAGCTTAAGACAGGGTTTAAGGTCGGGTGAGCAGTTCTTC.

Ten or more counts support this clonotype. The chain combines TRBV6-5 with TRBJ1-2, with 8 bases that match TRBD1. The CDR3 has 13 amino acids. V lost 4 bases, J lost 4 bases, and 2 bases stayed unmatched. The V gene's germline CDR1 is MNHEY and CDR2 SVGAGI. In DNA form, the CDR3 reads TGTGCCAGCAGTTCGACAGGGGTCTATGGCTACACCTTC. Translation gives CASSSTGVYGYTF.

The genes are TRBV18 and TRBJ1-2; D gene unclear. The V gene lost 3 bases and the J gene lost 10 bases, with 18 bases spanning the gap. The CDR3 is made up of 14 amino acids. CDR1 KGHSH and CDR2 LQKENI come from the germline V gene. The CDR3: CASSPTTASGDYTF. As DNA, the CDR3 is TGTGCCAGCTCACCTACCACCGCTTCGGGAGACTACACCTTC.

This clonotype was observed at least ten times. This chain uses TRBV20-1 with TRBJ1-5; 9 nucleotides line up with TRBD1. Trimming at V came to 6 bases and at J to 7 bases, leaving 16 bases not matched to a gene. CDR3 length equals 16 residues. Germline V gene lookup returns CDR1 DFQATT and CDR2 SNEGSKA (reference sequence). The CDR3 DNA is TGCAGTGCAACTAAAGACCCGGGACAGGGTGGACAGCCCCAGCATTTT. Translated: CSATKDPGQGGQPQHF.

This clonotype was counted ten times or more. This chain joins TRBV2 and TRBJ2-3; D is perhaps TRBD2 (6 bases). CDR3 length: 16 residues. CDR1 and CDR2 (germline): SNHLY, FYNNEI. V lost 0 bases and J 2 bases, leaving 12 bases between the germline ends. The CDR3 bases are TGTGCCAGCAGTGAAGCGAGGGGCGGGACCACAGATACGCAGTATTTT. This gives the protein CASSEARGGTTDTQYF.

On this clonotype itself: A much larger clone lies one base from this, so it may be a read error. The rearrangement links TRBV29-1 to TRBJ2-7; D ambiguous. The V end was cut by 7 bases, the J end by 6 bases, with 13 bases between. CDR3 size: 11 residues. Germline V gene lookup returns CDR1 SQVTM and CDR2 ANQGSEA. CDR3 sequence reads: CSASAGREQYF. CDR3 DNA sequence: TGCAGCGCCTCTGCCGGGCGCGAGCAGTACTTC.

The chain links TRBV7-9 to TRBJ1-2, with 7 bases identical to TRBD1. Germline CDR1 reads SEHNR; CDR2 reads FQNEAQ (reference sequence). There are 14 residues in the CDR3. J lost 6 bases, V lost 5 bases, and 9 bases had no gene match. In nucleotides, the CDR3 is TGTGCCAGCAGCGCATCGGGACAGCCAAATGGCTACACCTTC. Translated, it gives CASSASGQPNGYTF.